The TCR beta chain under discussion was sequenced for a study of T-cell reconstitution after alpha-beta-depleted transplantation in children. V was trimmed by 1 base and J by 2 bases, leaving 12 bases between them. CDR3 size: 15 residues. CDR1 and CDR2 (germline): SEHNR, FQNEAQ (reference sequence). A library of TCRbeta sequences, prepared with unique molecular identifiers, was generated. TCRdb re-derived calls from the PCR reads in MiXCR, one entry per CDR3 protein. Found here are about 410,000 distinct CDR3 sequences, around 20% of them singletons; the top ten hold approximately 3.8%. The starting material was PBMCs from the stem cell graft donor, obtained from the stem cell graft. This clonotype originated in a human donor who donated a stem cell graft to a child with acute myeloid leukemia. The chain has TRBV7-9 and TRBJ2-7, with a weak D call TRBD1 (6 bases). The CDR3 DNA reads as TGTGCCAGCAGCTTAGGTACAGGGATGACCTACGAGCAGTACTTC. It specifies CASSLGTGMTYEQYF.